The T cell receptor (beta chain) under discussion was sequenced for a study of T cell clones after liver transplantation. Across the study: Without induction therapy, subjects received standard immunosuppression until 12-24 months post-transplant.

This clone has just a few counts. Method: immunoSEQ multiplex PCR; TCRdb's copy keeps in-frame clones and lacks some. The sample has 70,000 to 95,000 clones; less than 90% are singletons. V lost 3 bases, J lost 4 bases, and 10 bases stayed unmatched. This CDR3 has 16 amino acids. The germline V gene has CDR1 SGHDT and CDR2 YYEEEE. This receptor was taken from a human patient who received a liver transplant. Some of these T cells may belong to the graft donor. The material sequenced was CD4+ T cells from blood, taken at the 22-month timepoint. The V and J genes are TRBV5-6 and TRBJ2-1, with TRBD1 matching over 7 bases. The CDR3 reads CASSWVGTVDYNEQFF. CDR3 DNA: TGTGCCAGCAGCTGGGTTGGGACAGTGGATTACAATGAGCAGTTCTTC.